This T cell receptor (beta chain) was recorded in a study of Ad26.COV2.S vaccination and SARS-CoV-2 variants. Across the whole study: Doses of Ad26.COV2.S were injected into muscle once or twice, 56 days apart.

Study findings and constraints: Breadth, reportedly substantial, characterized the spike-specific CD8+ and CD4+ T cell responses after vaccination. Non-spike TCR breadth did not differ much between vaccine and placebo recipients. Measures of TCR breadth and depth may have fallen short of total T cell responses.

In the case of this clone: Its specificity is not known.

This table comes from immunoSEQ multiplex PCR, and its TCRdb copy is limited to in-frame clones, with some not included. The data hold 300,000 to 400,000 clones, with roughly 84% observed a single time. The treatment is: 15 to 20 received Ad26.COV2.S at low or high dose, single or two shots; roughly five received placebo; per-sample allocation not given. Samples came from day 63 after the first vaccine or placebo injection. V was clipped by 5 bases and J by 5 bases, with 18 bases between them. The germline V gene encodes CDR1 GTSNPN and CDR2 SVGIG (reference sequence). The CDR3 length is 14 residues.

This sample comprised peripheral blood, obtained in a trial of Ad26.COV2.S vaccine versus placebo. The chain couples TRBV30 to TRBJ2-5; perhaps TRBD2 as D (6 bases). The clonotype originates from a person aged 18-65 years who received the Ad26.COV2.S COVID-19 vaccine or a placebo. The CDR3 bases are TGTGCCTGGTCGGACCCCTGGGACTTTGAGACCCAGTACTTC. It yields the protein CAWSDPWDFETQYF.